The source of this T cell receptor (beta chain) is a study of siplizumab effects on memory and regulatory T cells. This table comes from immunoSEQ multiplex PCR, and its TCRdb copy is limited to in-frame clones, with some not included. The table has about 50,000 clones, 85% to 95% seen once. CDR3 size: 15 residues. Trimming removed 2 bases at V and 2 bases at J, with 13 bases between. V usage is TRBV5-7 and J usage is TRBJ1-2; possible D gene TRBD1, 6 bases. TRBV5-7 is filed as an ORF, its function uncertain. What was sequenced was CD8+ T cells sorted from blood. This clonotype originated in a human donor in good health. DNA of the CDR3: TGTGCCAGCAGCTTCCGGGGCAGGGGCAACTATGGCTACACCTTC. Encoded protein: CASSFRGRGNYGYTF.